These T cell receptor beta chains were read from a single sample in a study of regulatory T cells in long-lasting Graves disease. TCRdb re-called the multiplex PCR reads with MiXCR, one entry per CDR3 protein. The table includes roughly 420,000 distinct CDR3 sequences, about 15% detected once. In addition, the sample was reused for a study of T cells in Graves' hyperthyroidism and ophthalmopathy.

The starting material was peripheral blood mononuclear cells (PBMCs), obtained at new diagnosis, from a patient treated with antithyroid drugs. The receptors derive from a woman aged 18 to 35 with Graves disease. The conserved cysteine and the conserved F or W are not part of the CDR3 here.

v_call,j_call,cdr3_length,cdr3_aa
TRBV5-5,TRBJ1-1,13,ASSLVGRANTEAF
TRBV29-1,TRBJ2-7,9,SASTGYEQY
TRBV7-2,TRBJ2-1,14,ASSSGTSGRMEEQF
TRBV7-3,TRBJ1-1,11,ASGLEGNTEAF
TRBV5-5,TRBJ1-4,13,ASSPGTALNEKLF
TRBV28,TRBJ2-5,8,ASGRETQY
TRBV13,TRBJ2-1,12,ASSLGSRSREQF
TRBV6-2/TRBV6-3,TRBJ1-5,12,ASNPRGGHQPQH
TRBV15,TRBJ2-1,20,ATSRDPYSGLAGANSYNEQF
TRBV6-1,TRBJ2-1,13,ASSRLAAQDNEQF
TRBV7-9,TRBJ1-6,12,ASSLGDINSPLH
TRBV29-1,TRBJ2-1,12,SVDEYREYNEQF
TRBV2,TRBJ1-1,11,ASSPGRFTEAF
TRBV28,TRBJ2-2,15,ASRPTSGHANTGELF
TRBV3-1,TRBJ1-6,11,ASGRVGDSPLH
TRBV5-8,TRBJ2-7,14,ASSLAGTGGRYEQY
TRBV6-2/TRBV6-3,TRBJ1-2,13,ASSYSTGRNYGYT
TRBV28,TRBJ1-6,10,ASGRANSPLH
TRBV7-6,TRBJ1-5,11,TSSLHINQPQH
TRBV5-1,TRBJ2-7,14,ASSLNLTGNSYEQY
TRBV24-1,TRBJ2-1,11,ATSDFKGPPQF
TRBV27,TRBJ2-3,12,ASSLSGPGDTQY